Listed below are T cell receptor beta chains from one sample, sequenced in a study of identical twins. MiXCR, run by TCRdb on the 5' RACE reads, gives a single entry per CDR3 protein. The sample holds some 500,000 distinct CDR3 sequences, 9.5% to 10% seen once. The same data also went into a second study, on yellow fever vaccine responses in identical twins.

Sequencing was done on a sample of PBMCs. The receptors come from a woman between 18 and 29 years old in good health. Each CDR3 is given with its conserved first and last residue. D genes are given only for firm matches. Clone sizes are given selectively: once, few, many, or a class where the clone is expanded.

j_call: TRBJ2-3; clone_size: .; d_call: .; v_call: TRBV29-1; cdr3_nt: TGCAGCGTTGTAGGTTTGGGCGGCACAGATACGCAGTATTTT; cdr3_aa: CSVVGLGGTDTQYF
j_call: TRBJ2-7; clone_size: few; d_call: TRBD1; v_call: TRBV10-3; cdr3_nt: TGTGCCATTAACCCCGGGACAGGGGATGAGCAGTACTTC; cdr3_aa: CAINPGTGDEQYF
j_call: TRBJ2-3; clone_size: few; d_call: .; v_call: TRBV12-3/TRBV12-4; cdr3_nt: TGTGCCAGCAGTTTAAGACAGTTTACAGATACGCAGTATTTT; cdr3_aa: CASSLRQFTDTQYF
j_call: TRBJ2-7; clone_size: many; d_call: TRBD1; v_call: TRBV5-1; cdr3_nt: TGCGCCAGCAGCCAGGACAGGGTGTCCTACGAGCAGTACTTC; cdr3_aa: CASSQDRVSYEQYF
j_call: TRBJ2-3; clone_size: many; d_call: .; v_call: TRBV20-1; cdr3_nt: TGCAGTGCCCCGGACTATTTGGATACGCAGTATTTT; cdr3_aa: CSAPDYLDTQYF
j_call: TRBJ2-5; clone_size: few; d_call: TRBD2; v_call: TRBV12-3/TRBV12-4; cdr3_nt: TGTGCCAGCAGTTTAAGTTTTGGGGGCCCCGGACTAGCGGGGGGGAAAGAGACCCAGTACTTC; cdr3_aa: CASSLSFGGPGLAGGKETQYF
j_call: TRBJ2-7; clone_size: .; d_call: .; v_call: TRBV2; cdr3_nt: TGTGCCAGCAGGGACCGGCCGGAGCAGTACTTC; cdr3_aa: CASRDRPEQYF
j_call: TRBJ2-3; clone_size: few; d_call: TRBD2; v_call: TRBV6-2/TRBV6-3; cdr3_nt: TGTGCCAGCAGTTACCCTTTGACTAGCGCAGAACGCACAGATACGCAGTATTTT; cdr3_aa: CASSYPLTSAERTDTQYF
j_call: TRBJ2-3; clone_size: few; d_call: TRBD2; v_call: TRBV6-1; cdr3_nt: TGTGCCAGCAGCACAGGGACTAGCGGGACGCAGTATTTT; cdr3_aa: CASSTGTSGTQYF
j_call: TRBJ2-1; clone_size: few; d_call: TRBD2; v_call: TRBV20-1; cdr3_nt: TGCAGTGCTAGAACTAGCGGGGGGTATAGTGAGCAGTTCTTC; cdr3_aa: CSARTSGGYSEQFF
j_call: TRBJ2-5; clone_size: .; d_call: TRBD2; v_call: TRBV20-1; cdr3_nt: TGCAGTGCCCAAAATCGGGGCGGGGGGGATCTGGAGACCCAGTACTTC; cdr3_aa: CSAQNRGGGDLETQYF
j_call: TRBJ2-7; clone_size: many; d_call: .; v_call: TRBV28; cdr3_nt: TGTGCCAGCAGTTTTCCTAGTGTGGGCGGTTCCTACGAGCAGTACTTC; cdr3_aa: CASSFPSVGGSYEQYF
j_call: TRBJ2-3; clone_size: few; d_call: .; v_call: TRBV12-3/TRBV12-4; cdr3_nt: TGTGCCAGCAGTTTAGATCGTCCAGATACGCAGTATTTT; cdr3_aa: CASSLDRPDTQYF